Described below is a single T cell receptor (beta chain) sequence and its context. Its antigen is unknown. The data were taken from a study of T-cell memory formation after mild COVID-19. Broader study findings: Memory from before infection featured some responding clones, which suggests cross-reactive memory joined. Balance between CD4 and CD8 was seen in clones contracting day 15 to 85, and a CD4+ lean was seen in later expanders.

TCR alpha and TCR beta cDNA libraries with sample barcodes and UMIs came from 5'RACE using constant-segment primers. TCRdb fed the 5' RACE reads into MiXCR, producing one record per CDR3 protein. The data contain 11,000 to 15,000 distinct CDR3 sequences, roughly 19% of them singletons. Source material: PBMCs or a T cell subset sorted from them (not recorded which). This receptor was taken from an adult woman who had mild COVID-19 (a few samples of this study predate the infection). Cell type and time point are not known.

The CDR3 DNA reads as TGTGCCAGCAGTTACTCGTTGGGCCGCACAGATACGCAGTATTTT. Amino acid sequence: CASSYSLGRTDTQYF. This rearrangement joins TRBV6-5 to TRBJ2-3; D is uncertain. CDR1 and CDR2 (germline): MNHEY, SVGAGI. V was cut by 0 bases and J by 1 base, with 8 bases left in between. This CDR3 region has 15 residues.